The TCR beta chain under discussion was sequenced for a study of blood T cell repertoires in COVID-19. Overall study context: The cDNA or gDNA used as material had been derived from T cells, B-cell-depleted T cells, or PBMCs.

This clone was recorded only once. Germline loops: CDR1 SGHDT, CDR2 YYEEEE. CDR3 size: 13 residues. With 1 base removed from V and 3 bases from J, the gap between germline ends came to 8 bases. Among Cohort 3 donors, those recovered had two negative PCRs, clearance, or symptom resolution. Profiling relied on immunoSEQ multiplex PCR, and the TCRdb table lists in-frame clones only, not all of them. The profile shows roughly 300,000 clones, roughly 85% of them singletons. The sequencing input was PBMCs or T cells enriched from blood (not recorded which). This TCR came from a woman in her 50s who had recovered from COVID-19. The chain couples TRBV5-6 to TRBJ2-7, with D uncertain. The CDR3 sequence: CASSLSLNYEQYF. The CDR3 region has the DNA TGTGCCAGCAGCTTGTCCCTAAACTACGAGCAGTACTTC. The full variable domain, its missing parts supplied by reference TRBV5-6 and TRBJ2-7, is DAGVTQSPTHLIKTRGQQVTLRCSPKSGHDTVSWYQQALGQGPQFIFQYYEEEERQRGNFPDRFSGHQFPNYSSELNVNALLLGDSALYLCASSLSLNYEQYFGPGTRLTVT.